This TCR beta chain was captured in a study of blood T cell repertoires in COVID-19. Background on the study: There were acute and convalescent COVID-19 samples, and they came from the United States, Italy and Spain. PBMCs, B-cell-depleted T cells, or T cells provided the cDNA or gDNA that made up the material.

The assay was immunoSEQ multiplex PCR, and TCRdb's table has in-frame clones only and misses some. The top ten hold over 1% of the sample, which has tens of thousands of clones, about 86% seen once. Deletions cut 1 base from V and 6 bases from J, with 10 bases between. Germline-derived CDR1 and CDR2 are LGHDT and YNNKEL (reference sequence). The CDR3 is 13 residues long. The V call is TRBV3-1 (or the pseudogene TRBV3-2), the J call TRBJ2-7; tentative D call: TRBD2 (5 bases). The TCR originated in a man in his fifties or sixties with acute or convalescent COVID-19. The sample comprised peripheral blood. The CDR3 loop is CASSQGWEFEQYF. DNA for the CDR3: TGTGCCAGCAGCCAAGGGTGGGAGTTCGAGCAGTACTTC.